The entry that follows covers one TCR beta chain sequence. What it binds is unknown. The sample belongs to a study of a mutant IDH1 vaccine in newly diagnosed glioma. About the research overall: Vaccines began 4-6 weeks after radiotherapy alone, or with temozolomide cycles. Before enrollment, the patients had been treated with radiotherapy alone, temozolomide alone, or both together. Most of them had received both.

General observations from the study: Among patients, 90% to 95% showed immune responses induced by the vaccine.

Time point of the sample: week 23, last vaccination. Vaccine doses each comprised 300 ug of mutant IDH1 20-mer peptide, with topical imiquimod. New WHO grade 3 or 4 IDH1-mutant, ATRX-lost astrocytomas were present in all donors. Some clones are missing from TCRdb's copy, which holds only in-frame ones; the method was immunoSEQ multiplex PCR. The table lists around 85,000 clones, about 82% of them singletons. This CDR3 is built from 14 residues. Germline V gene lookup returns CDR1 GTSNPN and CDR2 SVGIG (reference sequence). Trimming stripped 4 bases from V and 1 base from J, with 10 bases between. This TCR was sampled from a man aged 25-45 years with glioma. Some clones in this sample may be carry-over from other donors' samples. The rearrangement uses TRBV30 and TRBJ2-2, with D possibly TRBD2 on 5 matching bases. The sample was PBMCs, taken from a glioma patient whose treatment included an IDH1 peptide vaccine. The CDR3 region is CAWKRLQNTGELFF. The CDR3 DNA is TGTGCCTGGAAGCGGCTACAGAACACCGGGGAGCTGTTTTTT.